The T cell receptor (beta chain) described here comes from a study of CD8 T cells in ankylosing spondylitis. Whole-study findings and limits: A subset of motif variants has previously been described in the synovial fluid and blood of reactive arthritis. A TCR beta motif of 7 to 9 highly homologous variants seemed to mark ankylosing spondylitis blood.

For this clonotype: Its antigen remains unidentified.

Making use of molecular barcodes, quantitative 5'-RACE generated TCR beta libraries. MiXCR was run by TCRdb on the 5' RACE reads, yielding one entry per CDR3 protein. The sample gives about 350,000 distinct CDR3 sequences, 20% to 25% of which show up once; about 12% is in the top ten. Sequenced input: blood, either unsorted or a sorted T cell fraction (not recorded which). This TCR was recovered from a male donor with ankylosing spondylitis or in good health (not recorded which).

In DNA form, the CDR3 reads TGTGCCAACACGAGCGGAGAGACCCAGTACTTC. Its protein product is CANTSGETQYF. V is TRBV7-9 and J is TRBJ2-5, with D possibly being TRBD2 (5 bases). Trimming left V 10 bases short and J 4 bases short, with 10 bases between. The CDR3 runs to 11 residues. From germline, CDR1 is SEHNR and CDR2 FQNEAQ (reference sequence).